Listed here are 19 T cell receptor beta chains from one sample, sequenced in a study of blood T cell repertoires in COVID-19. The repertoire was sequenced with immunoSEQ multiplex PCR; TCRdb's copy has only in-frame clones and lacks some. The sample lists 210,000 or so clones, around 80% occurring once. The specimen was PBMCs or T cells enriched from blood (not recorded which). The receptor source for this set is a man aged 55 to 70 who had recovered from COVID-19.

The V gene is TRBV7-6, the J gene TRBJ1-1; no definite D call. The V and J ends lost 2 bases and 1 base respectively, with 11 bases between them. Germline assignment: CDR1 SGHVS and CDR2 FNYEAQ. The CDR3 loop spans 15 amino acids. The CDR3 is CASSLIPGGNTEAFF. The CDR3 region has the DNA TGTGCCAGCAGCTTAATCCCCGGCGGGAACACTGAAGCTTTCTTT.

The V call is TRBV2, the J call TRBJ1-1; a possible D gene is TRBD1 (6 bases). Germline V lookup: CDR1 SNHLY, CDR2 FYNNEI. The V end was cut by 2 bases, the J end by 4 bases, with 14 bases between. This CDR3 spans 15 amino acids. CDR3 amino acids: CASSEIAGAGTEAFF. CDR3 in DNA: TGTGCCAGCAGTGAAATCGCGGGGGCTGGCACTGAAGCTTTCTTT. The full variable domain, in which reference TRBV2 and TRBJ1-1 provide the parts outside the CDR3, is EPEVTQTPSHQVTQMGQEVILRCVPISNHLYFYWYRQILGQKVEFLVSFYNNEISEKSEIFDDQFSVERPDGSNFTLKIRSTKLEDSAMYFCASSEIAGAGTEAFFGQGTRLTVV.

Points on this clone: The sample has other DNA sequences that encode this CDR3 too. The V and J genes are TRBV7-2 and TRBJ2-7, with a weak D call TRBD1 (5 bases). V was shortened by 1 base and J by 2 bases, with 6 bases between the two germline ends. The CDR3 covers 13 residues. The V gene's germline CDR1 is SGHTA and CDR2 FQGNSA. The CDR3 sequence: CASSLGGPYEQYF. The CDR3, as DNA: TGTGCCAGCAGCTTAGGGGGCCCCTACGAGCAGTACTTC.

The chain joins TRBV19 to TRBJ1-6; 8 bases match TRBD1. The CDR3 length is 15 residues. Germline CDR1 reads LNHDA; CDR2 reads SQIVND (reference sequence). J was trimmed by 9 bases and V by 4 bases; bases with no gene match: 8. CDR3 coding DNA: TGTGCCAGTAGTAGCGGGACAGGATTGTTTTCACCCCTCCACTTT. Translation gives CASSSGTGLFSPLHF.

This clone was recorded once. V usage is TRBV3-1 (or the pseudogene TRBV3-2) and J usage is TRBJ2-1; 8 positions agree with TRBD2. Looked up from germline, CDR1 is LGHDT and CDR2 is YNNKEL (reference sequence). The ends lost 5 bases at V and 14 bases at J; junction bases unmatched: 8. The CDR3 totals 12 residues. DNA for the CDR3: TGTGCCAGCAGCTCTACAAGCGGGGGCGAGTTCTTC. Its protein is CASSSTSGGEFF.

The chain has TRBV4-2 and TRBJ2-7, with TRBD2 matching 8 bases. The CDR3 contains 16 residues. Germline V gene sequence: CDR1 LGHNA, CDR2 YNFKEQ. V was clipped by 3 bases and J by 1 base; unmatched bases: 8. DNA for the CDR3: TGTGCCAGCAGCCAGGTCAGCGGGGGTGGGTCCTACGAGCAGTACTTC. Amino acid sequence: CASSQVSGGGSYEQYF.

The chain carries TRBV5-4 and TRBJ2-2; D unclear. Germline CDR1 is SGHNT and CDR2 is YYREEE (reference sequence). The CDR3 totals 16 residues. Trimming removed 0 bases at V and 4 bases at J, with 13 bases between. The CDR3 bases are TGTGCCAGCAGCTTGGTACCCAATCTAGTCACCGGGGAGCTGTTTTTT. This translates into CASSLVPNLVTGELFF.

With respect to this clone: The sample holds other DNA sequences that translate to the same CDR3. The chain links TRBV11-3 to TRBJ2-7, with D maybe TRBD1 (6 bases). Germline V CDR1 and CDR2: SGHNT, YENEEA. The CDR3 runs to 14 residues. V was pared by 1 base and J by 0 bases, with 7 bases between. CDR3 region: CASSLGGGSYEQYF. CDR3 bases: TGTGCCAGCAGCTTAGGAGGGGGCTCCTACGAGCAGTACTTC.

The table lists this clone with a few counts. This chain joins TRBV3-1 (or the pseudogene TRBV3-2) and TRBJ2-2, with D unresolved. The CDR3 is 14 residues long. Germline V gives CDR1 LGHDT, CDR2 YNNKEL (reference sequence). V lost 1 base to trimming and J lost 6 bases, with 9 bases between them. CDR3 protein: CASSQGGIPGELFF. The CDR3 DNA follows: TGTGCCAGCAGCCAAGGCGGCATTCCCGGGGAGCTGTTTTTT.

The chain joins TRBV6-5 to TRBJ1-1, with D possibly being TRBD1 (6 bases). The CDR3 runs to 12 residues. Trimming took 8 bases from V and 8 from J, leaving 15 bases between them. Germline V gene data show CDR1 as MNHEY and CDR2 as SVGAGI. The CDR3: CASRDTGREAFF. The CDR3 DNA reads TGTGCCAGCCGGGACACGGGTAGGGAAGCTTTCTTT.

The CDR3 DNA is TGCAGTGTCTTAGTCGGGACAGAGATCGGGGAGCTGTTTTTT. This sequence encodes CSVLVGTEIGELFF. V usage is TRBV29-1 and J usage is TRBJ2-2; TRBD1 agrees at 7 bases. This CDR3 has 14 residues. Germline V CDR1 and CDR2: SQVTM, ANQGSEA.

The chain carries TRBV5-6 and TRBJ2-6; D gene unclear. V dropped 4 bases and J dropped 0 bases, with 8 bases sitting between them. CDR3 length equals 15 residues. CDR1 is SGHDT and CDR2 is YYEEEE in the germline V gene. The CDR3 DNA follows: TGTGCCAGCAGCCTGACACACTCTGGGGCCAACGTCCTGACTTTC. It specifies CASSLTHSGANVLTF.

The chain combines TRBV5-1 with TRBJ1-5; D gene ambiguous. The germline V and J ends were trimmed by 1 base and 8 bases, with 16 bases remaining between them. CDR1 SGHRS and CDR2 YFSETQ come from the germline V gene. The length of the CDR3 is 15 residues. CDR3 nucleotides: TGCGCCAGCAGCTTGTCAGGCGCCCCAATCGAGCCCCAGCATTTT. Its translation is CASSLSGAPIEPQHF.

V gene TRBV28 combines with J gene TRBJ2-6; perhaps TRBD1 as D (6 bases). Between the trimmed V and J ends, which lost 3 bases and 0 bases, there was a span of 9 bases. This CDR3 contains 16 residues. Germline V gene lookup returns CDR1 MDHEN and CDR2 SYDVKM. For the CDR3, the DNA is TGTGCCAGCAGTTTGGCCAGGGGCTCTGGGGCCAACGTCCTGACTTTC. It encodes CASSLARGSGANVLTF. Filled out from reference TRBV28 and TRBJ2-6, the complete variable domain reads DVKVTQSSRYLVKRTGEKVFLECVQDMDHENMFWYRQDPGLGLRLIYFSYDVKMKEKGDIPEGYSVSREKKERFSLILESASTNQTSMYLCASSLARGSGANVLTFGAGSRLTVL.

This clone was observed a few times. V and J are TRBV9 and TRBJ2-3; 7 nucleotides agree with TRBD2. The CDR3 runs to 14 residues. CDR1 SGDLS and CDR2 YYNGEE come from the germline V gene. The V segment lost 6 bases and the J segment 5 bases; nucleotides outside the gene matches: 9. CDR3 sequence: CASTLSGAEDTQYF. The DNA of the CDR3 is TGTGCCAGCACCCTGAGCGGGGCGGAAGATACGCAGTATTTT. Supplemented by reference TRBV9 and TRBJ2-3, the full variable domain reads DSGVTQTPKHLITATGQRVTLRCSPRSGDLSVYWYQQSLDQGLQFLIQYYNGEERAKGNILERFSAQQFPDLHSELNLSSLELGDSALYFCASTLSGAEDTQYFGPGTRLTVL.

The J gene is TRBJ2-6, the V gene TRBV5-1; 9 nucleotides agree with TRBD1. V dropped 2 bases and J dropped 0; count of bases not matched to a gene: 15. Germline assignment: CDR1 SGHRS and CDR2 YFSETQ. The length of the CDR3 is 21 residues. CDR3 sequence reads: CASSFKNVDRGIDSGANVLTF. The CDR3 coding sequence is TGCGCCAGCAGCTTCAAGAACGTAGACAGGGGGATCGACTCTGGGGCCAACGTCCTGACTTTC.

The chain joins TRBV5-1 to TRBJ2-4; 7 bases are shared with TRBD2. J lost 3 bases, V lost 1 base, and 1 base had no gene match. The CDR3 extends over 14 amino acids. CDR1 is SGHRS and CDR2 is YFSETQ in the germline V gene. The CDR3 loop reads CASSLWGGKNIQYF. The CDR3 bases are TGCGCCAGCAGCTTGTGGGGGGGCAAAAACATTCAGTACTTC.

This clone was recorded once. The rearrangement uses TRBV19 and TRBJ1-1; D is possibly TRBD1 (5 bases). The CDR3 loop spans 13 amino acids. Germline V CDR1 and CDR2: LNHDA, SQIVND (reference sequence). Trimming removed 4 bases at V and 4 bases at J, with 10 bases between. CDR3 in DNA: TGTGCCAGTAGTAGAGACAGAGGCACTGAAGCTTTCTTT. It yields the protein CASSRDRGTEAFF.

The chain has TRBV7-9 and TRBJ2-5, with a weak D call TRBD2 (5 bases). Germline V CDR1 and CDR2: SEHNR, FQNEAQ (reference sequence). Trimming shortened V by 5 bases and J by 4 bases, and 11 bases separated the two germline ends. CDR3 length: 13 residues. The CDR3 region is CASSPPGRETQYF. The CDR3 DNA sequence: TGTGCCAGCAGCCCCCCGGGGAGAGAGACCCAGTACTTC. Together with reference TRBV7-9 and TRBJ2-5, the CDR3 gives the full variable domain: DTGVSQNPRHKITKRGQNVTFRCDPISEHNRLYWYRQTLGQGPEFLTYFQNEAQLEKSRLLSDRFSAERPKGSFSTLEIQRTEQGDSAMYLCASSPPGRETQYFGPGTRLLVL.